This T cell receptor beta chain was recorded in a study of PD-1 blockade in mismatch repair-deficient tumors (dated 2017 in TCRdb). About the full investigation: Between late 2013 and late 2016, fewer than 90 consecutive patients with about 11 mismatch repair-deficient cancer types, all previously treated and progressing, were enrolled in the trial. Tumor-associated T cell clones were tracked in the peripheral blood of patients responding to PD-1 blockade by deep sequencing of TCR CDR3 regions.

To prepare the library, the immunoSEQ multiplex PCR assay was applied. TCRdb stores this immuneACCESS table with in-frame sequences only. Part of the clones is absent; in the studies checked, under half of the shortfall reflects unresolved V genes, and no reason is known for the rest. In this sample the table shows tens of thousands of clones, 75% to 85% of which occur a single time. In total, the top ten clones hold 20% to 25% of the sample. Overall study outcomes, separate from this receptor: Clones residing in the tumor, which were often undetectable in blood before treatment, expanded quickly after pembrolizumab and then contracted, generally before radiologic responses.

Via the germline V gene, CDR1 is SGHRS and CDR2 YFSETQ. The CDR3 goes from the cysteine to the phenylalanine over 16 residues. Only CDR3 DNA is held: 48 bases, read in frame from base 1. V and J are truncated by 0 bases and 8 bases respectively, leaving an intervening sequence of 18 bases. The time point label here, explained by the study, means: peripheral blood 12 weeks after first pembrolizumab dose. Mismatch repair deficiency in every enrolled patient was established by polymerase chain reaction or immunohistochemistry. TCR sequencing was carried out for three patients who responded to pembrolizumab therapy. The phase II trial prospectively tested pembrolizumab PD-1 blockade in advanced mismatch repair-deficient cancers regardless of tissue of origin. Peripheral blood T cell samples were collected serially, before PD-1 blockade began and at several time points afterward. Blood sampling time points were reported as weeks after the first dose of pembrolizumab.

Of note for this clone: Its antigen is currently not known. Base qualities are not at hand, and no much larger clone is one base apart.

The receptor's source is an adult with mismatch repair-deficient cancer. Rearrangement joined TRBV5-1 to TRBJ2-4; the D gene may be TRBD1 or TRBD2, since each aligns over 5 bases. The specimen comprised peripheral blood, sampled 12 weeks after starting pembrolizumab. The CDR3 in this case is CASSLEPGPGLDIQYF. The DNA sequence is TGCGCCAGCAGCTTGGAACCGGGACCTGGGTTGGACATTCAGTACTTC.